These 27 T cell receptor beta chains share one sample of origin, sequenced in a study of T-cell reconstitution after alpha-beta-depleted transplantation in children. Unique molecular identifiers were used in preparing the TCRbeta library. TCRdb re-called the PCR reads with MiXCR, one entry per CDR3 protein. The sample has 450,000 to 550,000 distinct CDR3 sequences, 10% to 12% seen once. This material consisted of PBMCs, mostly from graft donor cells, taken 180 days after TCRalphabeta/CD19-depleted stem cell transplant. These receptors all come from a female patient aged 2-9 years who had a stem cell transplant for aplastic anemia, so the T cells may come from the graft donor.

The chain joins TRBV7-6 to TRBJ2-3; either TRBD1 or TRBD2 may fit D (5 bases each). V lost 0 bases and J 1 base, leaving 17 bases between the germline ends. Germline loops: CDR1 SGHVS, CDR2 FNYEAQ. The CDR3 is made up of 18 amino acids. CDR3 amino acids: CASSLALGPSWGTDTQYF. The CDR3 DNA reads TGTGCCAGCAGCTTAGCCCTGGGACCCAGCTGGGGCACAGATACGCAGTATTTT. Looking up the rest from reference TRBV7-6 and TRBJ2-3 gives the full variable domain: GAGVSQSPRYKVTKRGQDVALRCDPISGHVSLYWYRQALGQGPEFLTYFNYEAQQDKSGLPNDRFSAERPEGSISTLTIQRTEQRDSAMYRCASSLALGPSWGTDTQYFGPGTRLTVL.

V and J are TRBV7-2 and TRBJ1-1, with D tentatively TRBD1 (6 bases). CDR1 and CDR2 from the germline V gene are SGHTA and FQGNSA. CDR3 length: 15 residues. V lost 5 bases, J lost 1 base, and 14 bases lay in between. The CDR3 sequence is CASSRGGAGNTEAFF. The CDR3 coding sequence is TGTGCCAGCAGCCGCGGGGGGGCGGGGAACACTGAAGCTTTCTTT.

This clonotype has at least ten counts. This sequence joins TRBV6-5 and TRBJ2-3; either TRBD1 or TRBD2 may fit D (5 bases each). The CDR3 length is 15 residues. Germline values: CDR1 MNHEY, CDR2 SVGAGI. Deletions cut 5 bases from V and 3 bases from J, with 15 bases between. DNA of the CDR3: TGTGCCAGCAGTCCGATGGTGGGGGAGACAGATACGCAGTATTTT. Protein sequence: CASSPMVGETDTQYF.

The chain couples TRBV9 to TRBJ2-1; tentatively, D is TRBD1 (5 bases). CDR1 is SGDLS, CDR2 YYNGEE, per germline. The V end was cut by 4 bases, the J end by 15 bases, with 14 bases between. This CDR3 comprises 11 residues. As DNA, the CDR3 is TGTGCCAGCAGCCTTCAGGGTAGTCTGTTCTTC. This codes for CASSLQGSLFF.

The V and J genes are TRBV3-1 and TRBJ1-5; possible D gene TRBD1, 5 bases. Deletions cut 0 bases from V and 7 bases from J, with 13 bases between. The CDR3 sequence is 15 residues long. Germline V lookup: CDR1 LGHDT, CDR2 YNNKEL (reference sequence). CDR3 coding DNA: TGTGCCAGCAGCCAAGATCCCCTAGGGGCGCAGCCCCAGCATTTT. Translated, it gives CASSQDPLGAQPQHF.

This clonotype was found many times. V is TRBV7-3 and J is TRBJ2-7; D might be TRBD2 (6 bases). Trimming shortened V by 2 bases and J by 2 bases, and 13 bases separated the two germline ends. The CDR3 has 15 amino acids. Looked up from germline, CDR1 is SGHTA and CDR2 is FQGTGA. The CDR3 sequence: CASSLLALTPYEQYF. In DNA form, the CDR3 reads TGTGCCAGCAGCTTACTAGCGCTTACTCCCTACGAGCAGTACTTC.

This clonotype was detected only a few times. V usage is TRBV7-9 and J usage is TRBJ2-2; 7 bases are shared with TRBD2. The J segment lost 1 base and the V segment lost 6 bases, leaving 5 bases of the junction unmatched. Germline CDR1 SEHNR, CDR2 FQNEAQ (reference sequence). CDR3 length equals 15 residues. CDR3 residues: CASSLAVMNTGELFF. The CDR3 DNA sequence: TGTGCCAGCAGTCTAGCGGTCATGAACACCGGGGAGCTGTTTTTT.

V usage is TRBV7-2 and J usage is TRBJ1-4, with TRBD1 matching 8 bases. The CDR3 extends over 16 amino acids. With 0 bases clipped from V and 7 bases from J, the junction kept 7 bases outside the gene matches. Germline values: CDR1 SGHTA, CDR2 FQGNSA. CDR3 protein: CASSLARTGRREKLFF. The CDR3 DNA sequence: TGTGCCAGCAGCTTAGCGCGGACAGGGCGGCGTGAAAAACTGTTTTTT.

This clonotype was detected ten times or more. The V gene is TRBV9, the J gene TRBJ2-5; 7 bases map to TRBD1. From germline, CDR1 is SGDLS and CDR2 YYNGEE. Trimming took 1 base from V and 2 from J; bases not matched to a gene: 8. This CDR3 has 16 residues. The CDR3, as DNA: TGTGCCAGCAGCGTAAGAGTGACAGGGCCACAAGAGACCCAGTACTTC. This sequence encodes CASSVRVTGPQETQYF.

This clonotype was detected only a few times. The chain couples TRBV10-3 to TRBJ1-3; no reliable D call. The CDR3 extends over 13 amino acids. The V gene lost 7 bases and the J gene lost 4 bases, with 11 bases spanning the gap. Germline V gene lookup returns CDR1 ENHRY and CDR2 SYGVKD. The DNA for the CDR3 is TGTGCCATCATCCTCCCGAGCGGAAACACCATATATTTT. Its protein is CAIILPSGNTIYF.

This chain uses TRBV5-1 with TRBJ2-1, with 10 bases aligning to TRBD2. The CDR3 contains 15 residues. V lost 5 bases and J lost 4; bases outside the gene matches: 6. Germline V gene sequence: CDR1 SGHRS, CDR2 YFSETQ. The CDR3 spells CASRSIAGGYNEQFF. The DNA for the CDR3 is TGCGCCAGCAGGTCTATAGCGGGAGGATACAATGAGCAGTTCTTC.

CDR3 in amino acids: CASSLGGRATLHF. The CDR3, as DNA: TGCGCCAGCAGCTTGGGGGGCAGAGCCACCCTCCACTTT. This rearrangement joins TRBV5-1 to TRBJ1-6; maybe TRBD1 (5 bases). Trimming removed 0 bases at V and 14 bases at J, with 12 bases between. Germline CDR1 and CDR2: SGHRS and YFSETQ. This CDR3 is built from 13 residues.

There are a few counts of this clonotype. The chain couples TRBV14 to TRBJ2-2; possible D gene TRBD2, 6 bases. The CDR3 extends over 14 amino acids. Germline CDR1 and CDR2: SGHDN and FVKESK. Deletions cut 5 bases from V and 5 bases from J, with 12 bases between. CDR3 sequence reads: CASSLGTYTGELFF. The DNA of the CDR3 is TGTGCCAGCAGCTTGGGGACTTATACCGGGGAGCTGTTTTTT.

In its sample, this clonotype was seen a few times. The chain links TRBV9 to TRBJ2-7, with a weak D call TRBD2 (6 bases). V gave up 0 bases and J gave up 2 bases, with 12 bases separating them. This CDR3 has 15 residues. CDR1 SGDLS and CDR2 YYNGEE come from the germline V gene. CDR3 in DNA: TGTGCCAGCAGCGTAGTGGAGGGCCCAGCCTACGAGCAGTACTTC. Amino acid sequence: CASSVVEGPAYEQYF. Complete variable domain (other parts from reference TRBV9 and TRBJ2-7): DSGVTQTPKHLITATGQRVTLRCSPRSGDLSVYWYQQSLDQGLQFLIQYYNGEERAKGNILERFSAQQFPDLHSELNLSSLELGDSALYFCASSVVEGPAYEQYFGPGTRLTVT.

This clonotype was recorded many times. The chain uses TRBV28 and TRBJ2-1; 8 bases match TRBD2. V lost 5 bases to trimming and J lost 7 bases; unmatched junction nucleotides: 13. Germline loops: CDR1 MDHEN, CDR2 SYDVKM. The CDR3 spans 16 residues. The CDR3 protein is CASSLPPPGLENEQFF. The CDR3 region has the DNA TGTGCCAGCAGTCTTCCCCCGCCGGGACTAGAAAATGAGCAGTTCTTC.

The chain is built from TRBV7-9 and TRBJ2-1; tentatively, D is TRBD1 (5 bases). This CDR3 spans 11 amino acids. V was cut by 5 bases and J by 10 bases, with 9 bases left in between. From germline, CDR1 is SEHNR and CDR2 FQNEAQ (reference sequence). The CDR3: CASSPRAEQFF. Here the CDR3 DNA reads TGTGCCAGCAGCCCCAGGGCCGAGCAGTTCTTC.

This clonotype has just a few counts. V usage is TRBV7-6 and J usage is TRBJ2-1, with 8 positions matching TRBD2. The CDR3 is made up of 16 amino acids. The V gene's germline CDR1 is SGHVS and CDR2 FNYEAQ. V lost 5 bases to trimming and J lost 7 bases; unmatched junction nucleotides: 13. In nucleotides, the CDR3 is TGTGCCAGCAGCCCCCCCCTCAGCGGGAGTAAAAATGAGCAGTTCTTC. Amino acids: CASSPPLSGSKNEQFF.

The J gene is TRBJ2-5, the V gene TRBV12-3 or TRBV12-4, with D possibly TRBD1 on 6 matching bases. The CDR3 has 14 residues. Trimming took off 3 bases at V and 2 bases at J, with 10 bases between the two ends. CDR3 DNA sequence: TGTGCCAGCAGTTTCCGTGGACAGCAAGAGACCCAGTACTTC. Translation gives CASSFRGQQETQYF.

This clonotype appeared a few times. The V and J genes are TRBV7-9 and TRBJ2-3; possibly TRBD1 for D (6 bases). The V gene lost 5 bases and the J gene lost 9 bases, with 15 bases spanning the gap. The germline V gene has CDR1 SEHNR and CDR2 FQNEAQ (reference sequence). The CDR3 is 13 residues long. The chain's CDR3 is CASSITTGRTQYF. DNA for the CDR3: TGTGCCAGCAGCATCACCACAGGGAGAACGCAGTATTTT. Full variable domain (rest looked up from reference TRBV7-9 and TRBJ2-3): DTGVSQNPRHKITKRGQNVTFRCDPISEHNRLYWYRQTLGQGPEFLTYFQNEAQLEKSRLLSDRFSAERPKGSFSTLEIQRTEQGDSAMYLCASSITTGRTQYFGPGTRLTVL.

This clonotype has just a few counts. This chain connects TRBV12-3 or TRBV12-4 to TRBJ1-2, with no clear D. The CDR3 is 13 residues long. The V and J ends lost 8 bases and 12 bases respectively, with 22 bases between them. The CDR3 bases are TGTGCCAGCCGAACCTCCGGACGTTTGAATAACACCTTC. This codes for CASRTSGRLNNTF.

This chain links TRBV10-3 with TRBJ2-1; D is tentatively TRBD1 or TRBD2 (6 bases each). V gave up 3 bases and J gave up 7 bases, with 10 bases separating them. The CDR3 length is 13 residues. Germline CDR1 reads ENHRY; CDR2 reads SYGVKD. The DNA for the CDR3 is TGTGCCATCAGTGACCTAGGGGGGAATGAGCAGTTCTTC. This encodes CAISDLGGNEQFF.

The rearrangement links TRBV7-9 to TRBJ1-2; D may be TRBD1 (6 bases). This CDR3 is 16 amino acids long. The V and J ends lost 1 base and 10 bases respectively, with 22 bases between them. Germline V gene lookup returns CDR1 SEHNR and CDR2 FQNEAQ (reference sequence). CDR3 in DNA: TGTGCCAGCAGCTTAGAGGGCCCAGGGGCGAGCCTTGTCTACACCTTC. It yields the protein CASSLEGPGASLVYTF.

At least ten counts were recorded for this clonotype. This chain links TRBV7-2 with TRBJ2-2, with D perhaps matching TRBD1 (5 bases). This CDR3 is 14 amino acids long. V dropped 2 bases and J dropped 3 bases, with 7 bases sitting between them. Germline lookup yields CDR1 SGHTA and CDR2 FQGNSA. Written as DNA, the CDR3 is TGTGCCAGCAGCTTACAGGGCGACACCGGGGAGCTGTTTTTT. Protein product: CASSLQGDTGELFF.

This clonotype was seen only a few times. The chain has TRBV20-1 and TRBJ2-3; no reliable D call. The germline gives CDR1 DFQATT, CDR2 SNEGSKA (reference sequence). V was clipped by 6 bases and J by 3 bases, with 4 bases between them. This CDR3 has 10 residues. The CDR3 here is CSAETDTQYF. The DNA for the CDR3 is TGCAGTGCGGAGACAGATACGCAGTATTTT.

In its sample, this clonotype was seen many times. This rearrangement joins TRBV20-1 to TRBJ2-6, with D unresolved. V was pared by 3 bases and J by 0 bases, with 15 bases between. The V gene's germline CDR1 is DFQATT and CDR2 SNEGSKA (reference sequence). The CDR3 has 17 amino acids. CDR3 in DNA: TGCAGTGCTAGCTCCGGAATGACACCCTCTGGGGCCAACGTCCTGACTTTC. Its translation is CSASSGMTPSGANVLTF.

V is TRBV28 and J is TRBJ2-7, with TRBD2 as a possible D gene (6 bases). Germline V gives CDR1 MDHEN, CDR2 SYDVKM. The V gene lost 5 bases and the J gene lost 3 bases, with 26 bases spanning the gap. The CDR3 is 18 residues long. The CDR3 DNA follows: TGTGCCAGCAGTCCCCATCGGGCGGGGCGCCATCCTTACTACGAGCAGTACTTC. Its translation is CASSPHRAGRHPYYEQYF.

The chain is built from TRBV7-2 and TRBJ1-1; D remains ambiguous. This CDR3 spans 16 amino acids. CDR1 SGHTA and CDR2 FQGNSA come from the germline V gene. Deletions cut 1 base from V and 4 bases from J, with 16 bases between. CDR3 amino acids: CASSLGPQRSSTEAFF. CDR3 sequence (DNA): TGTGCCAGCAGCTTAGGTCCACAGAGATCAAGCACTGAAGCTTTCTTT.